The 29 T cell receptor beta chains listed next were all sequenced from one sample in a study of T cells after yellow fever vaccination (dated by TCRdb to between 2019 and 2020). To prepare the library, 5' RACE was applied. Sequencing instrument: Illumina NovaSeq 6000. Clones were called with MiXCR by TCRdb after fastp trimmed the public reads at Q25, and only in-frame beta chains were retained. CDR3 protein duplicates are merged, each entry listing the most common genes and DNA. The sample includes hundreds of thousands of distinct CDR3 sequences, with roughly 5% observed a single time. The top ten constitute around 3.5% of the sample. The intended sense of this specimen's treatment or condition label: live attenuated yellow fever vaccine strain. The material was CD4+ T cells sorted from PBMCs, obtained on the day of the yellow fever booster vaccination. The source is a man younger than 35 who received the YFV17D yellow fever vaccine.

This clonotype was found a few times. CDR3 sequence reads: CASSYSARGYEQYF. The DNA of the CDR3 is TGTGCCAGCAGTTACTCTGCCAGGGGGTACGAGCAGTACTTC. V is TRBV6-5 and J is TRBJ2-7; 7 nucleotides agree with TRBD1. The V and J ends lost 0 bases and 4 bases, in that order; junction bases with no gene match: 3. Germline values: CDR1 MNHEY, CDR2 SVGAGI. The CDR3 totals 14 residues.

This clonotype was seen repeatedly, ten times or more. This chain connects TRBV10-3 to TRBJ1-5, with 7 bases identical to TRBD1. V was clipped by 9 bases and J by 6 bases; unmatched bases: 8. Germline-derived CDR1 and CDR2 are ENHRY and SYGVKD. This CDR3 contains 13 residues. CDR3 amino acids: CAIGDRESQPQHF. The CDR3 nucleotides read TGTGCCATAGGTGACAGGGAAAGTCAGCCCCAGCATTTT.

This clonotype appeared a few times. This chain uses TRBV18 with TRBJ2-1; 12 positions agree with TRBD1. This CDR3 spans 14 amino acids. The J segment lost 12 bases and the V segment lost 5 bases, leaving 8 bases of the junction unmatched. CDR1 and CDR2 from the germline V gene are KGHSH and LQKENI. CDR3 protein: CASSVPGQGARQFF. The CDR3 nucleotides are TGTGCCAGCTCAGTTCCGGGACAGGGGGCGCGGCAGTTCTTC.

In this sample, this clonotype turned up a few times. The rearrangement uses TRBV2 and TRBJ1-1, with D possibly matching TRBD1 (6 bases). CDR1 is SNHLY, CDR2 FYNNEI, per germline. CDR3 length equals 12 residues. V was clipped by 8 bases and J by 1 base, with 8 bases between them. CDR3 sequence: CASHRENTEAFF. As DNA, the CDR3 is TGTGCCAGCCACAGGGAGAACACTGAAGCTTTCTTT. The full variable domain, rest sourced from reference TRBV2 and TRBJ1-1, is EPEVTQTPSHQVTQMGQEVILRCVPISNHLYFYWYRQILGQKVEFLVSFYNNEISEKSEIFDDQFSVERPDGSNFTLKIRSTKLEDSAMYFCASHRENTEAFFGQGTRLTVV.

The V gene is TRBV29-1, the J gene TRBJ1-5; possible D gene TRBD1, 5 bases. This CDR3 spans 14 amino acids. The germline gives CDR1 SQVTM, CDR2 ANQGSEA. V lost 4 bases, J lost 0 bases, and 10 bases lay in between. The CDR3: CSVVDKNSNQPQHF. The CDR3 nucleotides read TGCAGCGTTGTGGACAAAAATAGCAATCAGCCCCAGCATTTT.

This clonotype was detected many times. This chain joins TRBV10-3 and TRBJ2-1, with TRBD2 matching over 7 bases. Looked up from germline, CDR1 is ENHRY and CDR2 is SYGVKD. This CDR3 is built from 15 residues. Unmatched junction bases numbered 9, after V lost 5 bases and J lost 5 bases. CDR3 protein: CAISLTSRGDNEQFF. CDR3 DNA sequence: TGTGCCATCAGTTTGACTAGTCGGGGGGACAATGAGCAGTTCTTC.

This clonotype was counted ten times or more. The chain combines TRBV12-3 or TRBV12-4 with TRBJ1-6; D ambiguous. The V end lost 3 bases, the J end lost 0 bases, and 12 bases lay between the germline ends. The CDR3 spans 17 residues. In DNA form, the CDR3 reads TGTGCCAGCAGTTTTAGTTCGGGGAGCTCCTATAATTCACCCCTCCACTTT. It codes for CASSFSSGSSYNSPLHF.

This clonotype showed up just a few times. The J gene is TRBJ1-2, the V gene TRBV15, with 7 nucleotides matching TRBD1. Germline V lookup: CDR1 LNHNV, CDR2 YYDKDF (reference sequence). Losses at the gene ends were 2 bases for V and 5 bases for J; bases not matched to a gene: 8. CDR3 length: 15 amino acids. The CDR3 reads CATSRPTQGVYGYTF. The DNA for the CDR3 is TGTGCCACCAGCAGACCTACCCAGGGGGTGTATGGCTACACCTTC. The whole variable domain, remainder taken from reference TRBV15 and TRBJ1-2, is DAMVIQNPRYQVTQFGKPVTLSCSQTLNHNVMYWYQQKSSQAPKLLFHYYDKDFNNEADTPDNFQSRRPNTSFCFLDIRSPGLGDTAMYLCATSRPTQGVYGYTFGSGTRLTVV.

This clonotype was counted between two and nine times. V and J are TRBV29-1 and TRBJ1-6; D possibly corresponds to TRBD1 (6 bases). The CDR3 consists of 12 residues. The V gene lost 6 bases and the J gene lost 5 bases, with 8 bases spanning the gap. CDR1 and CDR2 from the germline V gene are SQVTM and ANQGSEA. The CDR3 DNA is TGCAGCGTGTCAGGGGATAATTCACCCCTCCACTTT. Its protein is CSVSGDNSPLHF.

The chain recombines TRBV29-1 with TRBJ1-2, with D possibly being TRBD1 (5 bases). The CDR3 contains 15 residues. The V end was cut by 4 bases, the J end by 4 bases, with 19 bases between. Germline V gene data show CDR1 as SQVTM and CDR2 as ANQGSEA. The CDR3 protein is CSVGGKRGFSYGYTF. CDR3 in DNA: TGCAGCGTTGGGGGGAAGCGGGGGTTTTCCTATGGCTACACCTTC. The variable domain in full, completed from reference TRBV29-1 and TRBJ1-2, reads SAVISQKPSRDICQRGTSLTIQCQVDSQVTMMFWYRQQPGQSLTLIATANQGSEATYESGFVIDKFPISRPNLTFSTLTVSNMSPEDSSIYLCSVGGKRGFSYGYTFGSGTRLTVV.

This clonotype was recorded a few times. The CDR3 DNA follows: TGTGCCAGCAGCCAAGGAGGGGTCGAAAGTCTAGCCAAAAACATTCAGTACTTC. Amino acid sequence: CASSQGGVESLAKNIQYF. The genes are TRBV3-1 and TRBJ2-4; tentatively, D is TRBD1 or TRBD2 (5 bases each). The CDR3 sequence is 18 residues long. Germline assignment: CDR1 LGHDT and CDR2 YNNKEL (reference sequence). Trimming pared 1 base from V and 0 bases from J, leaving 16 bases between.

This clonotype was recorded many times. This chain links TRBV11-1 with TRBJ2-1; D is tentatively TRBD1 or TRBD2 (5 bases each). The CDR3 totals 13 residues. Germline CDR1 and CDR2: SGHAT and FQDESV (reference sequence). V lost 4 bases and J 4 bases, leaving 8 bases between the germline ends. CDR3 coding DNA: TGTGCCAGCAGCTACGGGGCATACAATGAGCAGTTCTTC. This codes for CASSYGAYNEQFF.

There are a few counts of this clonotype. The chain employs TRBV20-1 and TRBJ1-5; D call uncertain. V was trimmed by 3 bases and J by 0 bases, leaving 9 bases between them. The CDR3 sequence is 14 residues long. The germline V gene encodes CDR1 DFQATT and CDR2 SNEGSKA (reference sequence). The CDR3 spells CSARDGYSNQPQHF. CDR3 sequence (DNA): TGCAGTGCTAGGGACGGTTATAGCAATCAGCCCCAGCATTTT.

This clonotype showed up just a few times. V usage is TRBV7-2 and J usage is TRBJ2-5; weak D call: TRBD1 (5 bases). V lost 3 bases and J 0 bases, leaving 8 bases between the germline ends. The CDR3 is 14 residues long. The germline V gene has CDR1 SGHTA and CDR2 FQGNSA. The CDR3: CASSFQGNQETQYF. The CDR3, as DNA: TGTGCCAGCAGCTTTCAGGGTAACCAAGAGACCCAGTACTTC.

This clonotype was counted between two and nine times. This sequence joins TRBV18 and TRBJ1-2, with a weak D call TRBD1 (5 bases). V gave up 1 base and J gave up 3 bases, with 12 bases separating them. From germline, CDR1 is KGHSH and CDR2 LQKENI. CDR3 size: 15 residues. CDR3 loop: CASSPRAGEDYGYTF. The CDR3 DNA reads TGTGCCAGCTCACCACGGGCGGGGGAAGACTATGGCTACACCTTC.

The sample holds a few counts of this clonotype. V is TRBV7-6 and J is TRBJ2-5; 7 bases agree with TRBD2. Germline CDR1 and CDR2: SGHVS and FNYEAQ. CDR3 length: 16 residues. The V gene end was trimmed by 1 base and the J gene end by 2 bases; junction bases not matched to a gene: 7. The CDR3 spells CASSLGPGGGQETQYF. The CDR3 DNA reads TGTGCCAGCAGCTTAGGCCCGGGGGGAGGGCAAGAGACCCAGTACTTC. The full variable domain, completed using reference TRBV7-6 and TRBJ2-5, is GAGVSQSPRYKVTKRGQDVALRCDPISGHVSLYWYRQALGQGPEFLTYFNYEAQQDKSGLPNDRFSAERPEGSISTLTIQRTEQRDSAMYRCASSLGPGGGQETQYFGPGTRLLVL.

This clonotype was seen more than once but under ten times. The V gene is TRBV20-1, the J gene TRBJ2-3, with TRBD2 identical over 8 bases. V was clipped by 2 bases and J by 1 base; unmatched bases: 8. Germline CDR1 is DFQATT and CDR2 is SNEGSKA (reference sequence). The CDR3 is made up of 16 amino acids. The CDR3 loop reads CSARRASTSGTDTQYF. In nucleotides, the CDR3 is TGCAGTGCTAGACGAGCCTCGACTAGCGGCACAGATACGCAGTATTTT.

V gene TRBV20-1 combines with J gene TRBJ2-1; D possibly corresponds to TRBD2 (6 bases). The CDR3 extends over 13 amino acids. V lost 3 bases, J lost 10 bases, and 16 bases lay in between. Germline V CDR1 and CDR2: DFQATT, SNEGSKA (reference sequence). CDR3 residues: CSARTGLASEQFF. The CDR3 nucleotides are TGCAGTGCTAGGACGGGACTTGCTTCGGAGCAGTTCTTC.

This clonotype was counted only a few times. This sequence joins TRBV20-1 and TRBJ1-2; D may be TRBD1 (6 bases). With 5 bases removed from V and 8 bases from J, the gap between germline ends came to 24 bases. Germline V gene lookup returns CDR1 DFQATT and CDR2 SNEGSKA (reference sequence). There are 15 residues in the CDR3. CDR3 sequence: CSASRGPDNNVGYTF. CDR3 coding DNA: TGCAGTGCTTCACGGGGGCCAGACAACAACGTCGGCTACACCTTC.

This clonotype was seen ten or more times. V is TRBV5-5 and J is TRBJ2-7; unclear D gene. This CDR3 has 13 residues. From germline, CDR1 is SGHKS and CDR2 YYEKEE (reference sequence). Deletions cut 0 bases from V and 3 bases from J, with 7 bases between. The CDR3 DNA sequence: TGTGCCAGCAGCTTGGAAGACGACTACGAGCAGTACGTC. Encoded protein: CASSLEDDYEQYV.

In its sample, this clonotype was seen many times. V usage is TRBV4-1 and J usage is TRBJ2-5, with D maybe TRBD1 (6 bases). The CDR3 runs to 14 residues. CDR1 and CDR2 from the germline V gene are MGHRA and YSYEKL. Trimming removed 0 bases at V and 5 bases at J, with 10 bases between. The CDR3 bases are TGCGCCAGCAGCCAAGAGAGGCAGGGGGAGACCCAGTACTTC. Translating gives CASSQERQGETQYF.

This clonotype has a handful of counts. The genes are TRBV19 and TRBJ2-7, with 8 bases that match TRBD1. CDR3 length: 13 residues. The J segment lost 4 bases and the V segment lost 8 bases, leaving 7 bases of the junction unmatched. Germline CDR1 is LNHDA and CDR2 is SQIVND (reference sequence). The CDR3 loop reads CASGVRTGYEQYF. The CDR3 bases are TGTGCCAGTGGGGTCAGGACAGGGTACGAGCAGTACTTC.

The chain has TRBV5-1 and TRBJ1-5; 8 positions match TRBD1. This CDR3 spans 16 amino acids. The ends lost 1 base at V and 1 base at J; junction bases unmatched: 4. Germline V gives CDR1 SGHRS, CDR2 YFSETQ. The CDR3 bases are TGCGCCAGCAGCTTGAAGCCAGGGGGCAGCAATCAGCCCCAGCATTTT. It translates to CASSLKPGGSNQPQHF.

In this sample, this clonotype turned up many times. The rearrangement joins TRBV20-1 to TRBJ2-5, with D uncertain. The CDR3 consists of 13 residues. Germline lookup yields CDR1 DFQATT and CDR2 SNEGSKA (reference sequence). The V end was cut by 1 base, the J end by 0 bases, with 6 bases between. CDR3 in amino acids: CSARVAYQETQYF. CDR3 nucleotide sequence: TGCAGTGCTAGAGTCGCGTACCAAGAGACCCAGTACTTC.

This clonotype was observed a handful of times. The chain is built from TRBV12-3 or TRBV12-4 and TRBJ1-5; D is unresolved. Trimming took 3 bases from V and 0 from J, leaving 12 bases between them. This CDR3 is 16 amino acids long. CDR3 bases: TGTGCCAGCAGTTTCGAGGGCACCCTTAGCAATCAGCCCCAGCATTTT. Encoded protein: CASSFEGTLSNQPQHF.

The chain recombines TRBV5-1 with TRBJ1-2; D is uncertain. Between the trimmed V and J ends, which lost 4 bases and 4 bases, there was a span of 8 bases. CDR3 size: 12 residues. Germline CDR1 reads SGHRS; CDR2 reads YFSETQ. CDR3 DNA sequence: TGCGCCAGCAGCAGGGAATTCTATGGCTACACCTTC. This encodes CASSREFYGYTF.

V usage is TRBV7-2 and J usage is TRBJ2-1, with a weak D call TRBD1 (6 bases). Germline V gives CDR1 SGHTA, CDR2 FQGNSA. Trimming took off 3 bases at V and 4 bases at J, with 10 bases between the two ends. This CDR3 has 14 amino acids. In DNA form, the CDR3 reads TGTGCCAGCAGCTTTAGCCAGGGGTACAATGAGCAGTTCTTC. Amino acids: CASSFSQGYNEQFF.

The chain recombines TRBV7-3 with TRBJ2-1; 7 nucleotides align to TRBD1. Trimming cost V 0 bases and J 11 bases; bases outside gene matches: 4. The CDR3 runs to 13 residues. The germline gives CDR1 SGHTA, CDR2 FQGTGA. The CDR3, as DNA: TGTGCCAGCAGCTTAACGTTACAGGGGAAGCAGTTCTTC. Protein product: CASSLTLQGKQFF. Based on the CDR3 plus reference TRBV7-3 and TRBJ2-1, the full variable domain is GAGVSQTPSNKVTEKGKYVELRCDPISGHTALYWYRQSLGQGPEFLIYFQGTGAADDSGLPNDRFFAVRPEGSVSTLKIQRTERGDSAVYLCASSLTLQGKQFFGPGTRLTVL.

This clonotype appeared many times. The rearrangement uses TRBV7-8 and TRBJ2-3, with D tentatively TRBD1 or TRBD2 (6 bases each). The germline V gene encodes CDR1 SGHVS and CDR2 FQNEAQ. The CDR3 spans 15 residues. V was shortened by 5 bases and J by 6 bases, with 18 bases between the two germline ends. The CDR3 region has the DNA TGTGCCAGCAGCCCTCGGGGGCCACTTACGGATACGCAGTATTTT. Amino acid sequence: CASSPRGPLTDTQYF. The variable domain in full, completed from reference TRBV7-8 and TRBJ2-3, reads GAGVSQSPRYKVAKRGQDVALRCDPISGHVSLFWYQQALGQGPEFLTYFQNEAQLDKSGLPSDRFFAERPEGSVSTLKIQRTQQEDSAVYLCASSPRGPLTDTQYFGPGTRLTVL.